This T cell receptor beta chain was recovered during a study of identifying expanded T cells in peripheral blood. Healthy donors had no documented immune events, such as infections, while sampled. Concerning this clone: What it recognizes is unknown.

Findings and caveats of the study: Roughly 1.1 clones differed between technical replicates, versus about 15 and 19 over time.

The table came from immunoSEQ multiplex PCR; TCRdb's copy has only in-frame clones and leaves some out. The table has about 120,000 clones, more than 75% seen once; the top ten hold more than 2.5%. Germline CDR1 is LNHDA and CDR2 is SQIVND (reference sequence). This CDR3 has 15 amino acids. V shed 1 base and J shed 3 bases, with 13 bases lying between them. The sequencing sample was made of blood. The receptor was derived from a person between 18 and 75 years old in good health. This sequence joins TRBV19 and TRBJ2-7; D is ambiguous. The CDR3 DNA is TGTGCCAGTAGTATAGTGGGCAGCCCTTTCTACGAGCAGTACTTC. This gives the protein CASSIVGSPFYEQYF.